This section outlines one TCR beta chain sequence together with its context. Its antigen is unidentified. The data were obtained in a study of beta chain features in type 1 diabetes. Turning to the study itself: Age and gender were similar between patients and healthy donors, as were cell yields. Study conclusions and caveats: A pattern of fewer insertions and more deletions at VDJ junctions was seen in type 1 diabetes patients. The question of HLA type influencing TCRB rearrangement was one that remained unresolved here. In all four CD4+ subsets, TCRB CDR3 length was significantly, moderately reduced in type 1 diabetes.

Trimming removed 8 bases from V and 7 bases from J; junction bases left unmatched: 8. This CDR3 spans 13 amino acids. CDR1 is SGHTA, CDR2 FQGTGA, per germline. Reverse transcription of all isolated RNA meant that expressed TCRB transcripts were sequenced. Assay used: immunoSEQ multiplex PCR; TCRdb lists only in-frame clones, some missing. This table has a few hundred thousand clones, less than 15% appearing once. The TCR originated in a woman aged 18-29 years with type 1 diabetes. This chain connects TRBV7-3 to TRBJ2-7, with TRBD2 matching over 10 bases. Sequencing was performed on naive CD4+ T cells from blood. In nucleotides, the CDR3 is TGTGCCAGCCGTTCTAGCGGGAGTCGAGAGCAGTACTTC. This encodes CASRSSGSREQYF. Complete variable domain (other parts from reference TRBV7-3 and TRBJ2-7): GAGVSQTPSNKVTEKGKYVELRCDPISGHTALYWYRQSLGQGPEFLIYFQGTGAADDSGLPNDRFFAVRPEGSVSTLKIQRTERGDSAVYLCASRSSGSREQYFGPGTRLTVT.